A selection of T cell receptor beta chains follows, all from one sample in a study of sequential checkpoint blockade in melanoma. Sequencing used immunoSEQ multiplex PCR; TCRdb keeps in-frame clones, though not all of them. The profile shows fewer than 4,500 clones, around 16% of them singletons. Sequencing was performed on tumor tissue (inferred from file names), taken from a patient given nivolumab and ipilimumab in sequence. These receptors were collected from a human donor with melanoma. Both conserved end residues are part of each CDR3. D genes are given only for firm matches. Expanded clones get a size class; other rows say once, few or many, or leave the size out.

few	TRBV6-8	TRBD2	17	TRBJ2-6	CASTFSGGSSGANVLTF	TGTGCCAGCACCTTTAGCGGGGGGAGCTCTGGGGCCAACGTCCTGACTTTC
few	TRBV29-1	-	13	TRBJ2-7	CSVEWEAGAEQYF	TGCAGCGTTGAGTGGGAGGCCGGGGCCGAGCAGTACTTC
medium-sized	TRBV6-8	-	13	TRBJ1-2	CASSRTETYGYTF	TGTGCCAGCAGTAGGACAGAAACCTATGGCTACACCTTC
many	TRBV11-3	-	15	TRBJ2-5	CASSLGGGGPETQYF	TGTGCCAGCAGCTTAGGAGGAGGCGGACCAGAGACCCAGTACTTC
medium-sized	TRBV11-3	-	15	TRBJ1-6	CASSLLQLYNSPLHF	TGTGCCAGCAGCTTGCTTCAGCTCTATAATTCACCCCTCCACTTT
-	TRBV29-1	-	12	TRBJ2-7	CSVEDRIYEQYF	TGCAGCGTTGAAGACAGAATCTACGAGCAGTACTTC
medium-sized	TRBV9	TRBD2	19	TRBJ2-3	CASSVGWGASGRATDTQYF	TGTGCCAGCAGCGTAGGCTGGGGGGCTAGCGGGAGAGCCACAGATACGCAGTATTTT
few	TRBV6-8	-	14	TRBJ1-1	CASSRRERNTEAFF	TGTGCCAGCAGTCGCAGGGAGAGGAACACTGAAGCTTTCTTT
once	TRBV19	TRBD1	17	TRBJ2-7	CASSRSTGTGGSYEQYF	TGTGCCAGTAGCCGATCGACCGGGACAGGGGGCTCCTACGAGCAGTACTTC
few	TRBV2	-	13	TRBJ2-5	CASSGDNQETQYF	TGTGCCAGCAGCGGGGACAATCAAGAGACCCAGTACTTC
medium-sized	TRBV4-1	-	14	TRBJ2-3	CASSQDIRTDTQYF	TGCGCCAGCAGCCAAGATATCCGTACAGATACGCAGTATTTT
few	TRBV6-8	-	15	TRBJ2-5	CASRLRDGPQETQYF	TGTGCCAGCAGGCTGAGGGACGGACCCCAAGAGACCCAGTACTTC
-	TRBV18	TRBD1	15	TRBJ2-5	CASSPGTGGQETQYF	TGTGCCAGCTCACCCGGGACAGGGGGCCAAGAGACCCAGTACTTC
few	TRBV6-8	TRBD1	13	TRBJ1-2	CASRPTGNYGYTF	TGTGCCAGCAGACCGACAGGGAACTATGGCTACACCTTC
few	TRBV28	-	17	TRBJ1-5	CASSLVGPQVSNQPQHF	TGTGCCAGCAGTTTAGTAGGTCCCCAGGTCAGCAATCAGCCCCAGCATTTT
many	TRBV9	-	13	TRBJ2-5	CASSVPPEETQYF	TGTGCCAGCAGCGTACCGCCTGAGGAGACCCAGTACTTC
few	TRBV19	-	12	TRBJ2-1	CASSIELGEQFF	TGTGCCAGTAGTATTGAGCTCGGTGAGCAGTTCTTC
-	TRBV28	-	12	TRBJ2-7	CASSETPYEQYF	TGTGCCAGCAGTGAGACTCCCTACGAGCAGTACTTC
-	TRBV5-1	-	14	TRBJ1-4	CASSFSGKEEKLFF	TGCGCCAGCAGCTTCTCCGGGAAGGAGGAAAAACTGTTTTTT
few	TRBV28	TRBD1	14	TRBJ2-7	CASNEGQGGYEQYF	TGTGCCAGCAACGAGGGACAGGGGGGGTACGAGCAGTACTTC
many	TRBV6-8	TRBD1	16	TRBJ2-7	CASRPLWTGVAYEQYF	TGTGCCAGCAGGCCTTTGTGGACAGGGGTGGCCTACGAGCAGTACTTC
many	TRBV7-2	-	13	TRBJ2-7	CASSPGAYYEQYF	TGTGCCAGCAGCCCCGGGGCTTACTACGAGCAGTACTTC
few	TRBV11-3	TRBD2	16	TRBJ2-2	CASSLDTSGGTGELFF	TGTGCCAGCAGCCTCGATACTAGCGGTGGGACCGGGGAGCTGTTTTTT
many	TRBV11-3	-	16	TRBJ2-3	CASSERGALTTDTQYF	TGTGCCAGCAGCGAGAGGGGGGCCTTGACCACAGATACGCAGTATTTT
many	TRBV6-8	-	14	TRBJ2-5	CASSFMTDSGTQYF	TGTGCCAGCAGTTTTATGACCGACTCGGGGACCCAGTACTTC
medium-sized	TRBV11-3	-	14	TRBJ1-2	CASSLGRLPYGYTF	TGTGCCAGCAGCTTGGGAAGACTCCCCTATGGCTACACCTTC